This T cell receptor beta chain was documented in a study of T cell changes during pregnancy in multiple sclerosis. Germline V CDR1 and CDR2: MNHEY, SMNVEV (reference sequence). The CDR3 has 13 residues. Trimming stripped 3 bases from V and 3 bases from J, with 9 bases between. Clones were sequenced by immunoSEQ multiplex PCR, and TCRdb holds only the in-frame ones, with some missing. This table has about 41,000 clones, 90% appearing once. This specimen consisted of CD8+ T cells from peripheral blood mononuclear cells, obtained in the third trimester of pregnancy. This clonotype was obtained from a female donor with multiple sclerosis, enrolled in a pregnancy study. The chain joins TRBV27 to TRBJ2-7; no clear D. The CDR3 loop is CASSLSRSYEQYF. The DNA of the CDR3 is TGTGCCAGCAGTTTGTCTCGCAGCTACGAGCAGTACTTC.